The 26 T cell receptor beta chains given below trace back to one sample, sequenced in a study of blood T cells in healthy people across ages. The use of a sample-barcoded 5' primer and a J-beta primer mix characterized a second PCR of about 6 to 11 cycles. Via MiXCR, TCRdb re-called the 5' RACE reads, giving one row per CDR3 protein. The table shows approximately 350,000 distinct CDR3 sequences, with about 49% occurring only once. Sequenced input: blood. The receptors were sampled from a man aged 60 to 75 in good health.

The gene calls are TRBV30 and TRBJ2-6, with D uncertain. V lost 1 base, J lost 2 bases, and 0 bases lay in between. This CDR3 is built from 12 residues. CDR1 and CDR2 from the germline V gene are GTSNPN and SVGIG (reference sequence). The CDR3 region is CAWSAGANVLTF. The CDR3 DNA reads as TGTGCCTGGAGTGCTGGGGCCAACGTCCTGACTTTC.

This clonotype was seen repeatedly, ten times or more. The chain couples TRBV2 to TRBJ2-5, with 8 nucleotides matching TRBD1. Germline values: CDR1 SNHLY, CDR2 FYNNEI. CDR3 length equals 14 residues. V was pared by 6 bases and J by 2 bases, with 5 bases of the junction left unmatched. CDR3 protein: CASSAGTGQETQYF. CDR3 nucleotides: TGTGCCAGCAGCGCGGGGACAGGACAAGAGACCCAGTACTTC.

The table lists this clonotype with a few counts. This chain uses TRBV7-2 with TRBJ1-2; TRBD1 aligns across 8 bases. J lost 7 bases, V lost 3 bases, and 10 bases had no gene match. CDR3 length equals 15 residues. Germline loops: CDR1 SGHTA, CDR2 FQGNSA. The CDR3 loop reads CASSLRSGGAAGYTF. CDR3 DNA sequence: TGTGCCAGCAGCTTGCGGTCAGGGGGCGCGGCTGGCTACACCTTC.

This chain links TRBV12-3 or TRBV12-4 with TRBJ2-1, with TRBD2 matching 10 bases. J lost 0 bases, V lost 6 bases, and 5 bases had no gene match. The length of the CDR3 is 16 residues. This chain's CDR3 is CASRGRTSGSYNEQFF. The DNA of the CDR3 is TGTGCCAGCAGGGGACGGACTAGCGGCTCCTACAATGAGCAGTTCTTC.

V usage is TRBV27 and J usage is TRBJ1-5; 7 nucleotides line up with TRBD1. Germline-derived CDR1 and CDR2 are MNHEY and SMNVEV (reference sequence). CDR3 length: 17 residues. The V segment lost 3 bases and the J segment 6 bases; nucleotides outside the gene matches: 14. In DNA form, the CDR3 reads TGTGCCAGCAGTTTTACGCTAGCCGGGGCAGGGGGTCAGCCCCAGCATTTT. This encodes CASSFTLAGAGGQPQHF.

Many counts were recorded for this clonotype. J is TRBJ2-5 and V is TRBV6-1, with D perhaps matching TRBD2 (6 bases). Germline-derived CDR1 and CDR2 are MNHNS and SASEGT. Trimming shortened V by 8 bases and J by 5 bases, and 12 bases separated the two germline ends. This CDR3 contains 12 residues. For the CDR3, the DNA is TGTGCCAGCGGGAGGCCCATGGAGACCCAGTACTTC. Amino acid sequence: CASGRPMETQYF.

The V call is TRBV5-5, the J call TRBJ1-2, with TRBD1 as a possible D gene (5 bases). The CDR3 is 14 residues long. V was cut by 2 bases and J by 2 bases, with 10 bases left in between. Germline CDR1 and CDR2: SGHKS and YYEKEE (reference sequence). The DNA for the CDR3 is TGTGCCAGCAGCTTAGCAGGGATGAACTATGGCTACACCTTC. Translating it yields CASSLAGMNYGYTF.

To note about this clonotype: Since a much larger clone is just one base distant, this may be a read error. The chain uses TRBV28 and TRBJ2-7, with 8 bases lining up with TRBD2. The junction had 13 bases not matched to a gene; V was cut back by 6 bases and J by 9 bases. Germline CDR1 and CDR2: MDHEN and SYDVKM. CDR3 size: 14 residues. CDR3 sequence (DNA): TGTGCCAGCAGACTACTAGCGGCTGGGAAAGGGCAGTACTTC. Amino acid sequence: CASRLLAAGKGQYF.

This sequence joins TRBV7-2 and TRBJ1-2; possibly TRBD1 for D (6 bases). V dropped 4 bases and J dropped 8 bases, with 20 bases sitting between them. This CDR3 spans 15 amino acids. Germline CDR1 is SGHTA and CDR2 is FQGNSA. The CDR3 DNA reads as TGTGCCAGCAGCTCCTTCAGGGGAATGGAAGGGGGCTACACCTTC. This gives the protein CASSSFRGMEGGYTF.

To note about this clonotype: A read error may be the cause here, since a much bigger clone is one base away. The CDR3 DNA is TGTGCCAGCAGCCTAGCCGGGACTCCACAAGAGACCCAGTACTTC. This gives the protein CASSLAGTPQETQYF. V is TRBV7-2 and J is TRBJ2-5, with D possibly being TRBD2 (6 bases). CDR3 length equals 15 residues. The V gene's germline CDR1 is SGHTA and CDR2 FQGNSA.

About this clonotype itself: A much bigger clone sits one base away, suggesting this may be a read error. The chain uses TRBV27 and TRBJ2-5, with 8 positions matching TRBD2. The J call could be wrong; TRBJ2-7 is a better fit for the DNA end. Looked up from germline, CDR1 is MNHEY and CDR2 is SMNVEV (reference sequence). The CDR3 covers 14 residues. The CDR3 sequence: CTSSPYRGGPEQYF. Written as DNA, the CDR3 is TGTACCAGCAGCCCCTATCGGGGGGGTCCCGAGCAGTACTTC.

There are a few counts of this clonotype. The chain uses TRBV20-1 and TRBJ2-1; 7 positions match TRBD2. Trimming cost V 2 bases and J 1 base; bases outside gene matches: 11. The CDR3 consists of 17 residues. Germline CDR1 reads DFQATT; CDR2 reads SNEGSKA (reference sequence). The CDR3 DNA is TGCAGTGCTAGAAAAGTCCCTGCGGGGGTTTCCTACAATGAGCAGTTCTTC. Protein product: CSARKVPAGVSYNEQFF.

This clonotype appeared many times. CDR3 bases: TGTGCCAGCAGCTCCGGACAGGGGGGTACTGAAGCTTTCTTT. It is translated as CASSSGQGGTEAFF. The chain couples TRBV11-3 to TRBJ1-1; 10 bases map to TRBD1. Trimming cost V 4 bases and J 5 bases; bases outside gene matches: 4. Per germline, CDR1 SGHNT and CDR2 YENEEA. This CDR3 spans 14 amino acids.

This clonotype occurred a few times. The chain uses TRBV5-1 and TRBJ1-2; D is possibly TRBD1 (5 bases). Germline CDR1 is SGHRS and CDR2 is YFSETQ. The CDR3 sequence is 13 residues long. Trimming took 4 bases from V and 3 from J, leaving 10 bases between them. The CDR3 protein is CASSTDSYYGYTF. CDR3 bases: TGCGCCAGCAGCACCGACAGTTACTATGGCTACACCTTC.

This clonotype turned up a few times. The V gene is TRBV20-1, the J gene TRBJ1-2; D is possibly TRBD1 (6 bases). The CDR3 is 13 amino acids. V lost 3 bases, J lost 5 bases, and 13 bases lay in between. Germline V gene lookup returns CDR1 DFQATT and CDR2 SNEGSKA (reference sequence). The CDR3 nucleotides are TGCAGTGCTAGGACGATACAGGGTTATGGCTACACCTTC. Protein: CSARTIQGYGYTF.

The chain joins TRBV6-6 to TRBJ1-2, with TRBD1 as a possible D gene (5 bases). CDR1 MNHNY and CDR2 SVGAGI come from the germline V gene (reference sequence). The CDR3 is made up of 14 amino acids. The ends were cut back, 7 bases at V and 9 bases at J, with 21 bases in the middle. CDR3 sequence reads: CASTTPGGGKSYTF. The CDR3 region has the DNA TGTGCCAGCACCACCCCCGGTGGGGGTAAGAGCTACACCTTC.

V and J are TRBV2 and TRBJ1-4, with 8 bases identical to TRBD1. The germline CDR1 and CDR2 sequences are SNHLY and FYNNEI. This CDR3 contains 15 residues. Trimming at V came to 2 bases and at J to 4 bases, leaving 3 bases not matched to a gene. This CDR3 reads CASSEQGALNEKLFF. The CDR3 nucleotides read TGTGCCAGCAGTGAACAGGGGGCCCTTAATGAAAAACTGTTTTTT.

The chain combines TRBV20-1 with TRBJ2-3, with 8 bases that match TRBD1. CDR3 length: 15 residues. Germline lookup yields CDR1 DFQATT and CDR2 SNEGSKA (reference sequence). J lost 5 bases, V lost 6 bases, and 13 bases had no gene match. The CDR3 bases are TGCAGTGCAGATTCCGCCCAGGGGGCGGGAGATACGCAGTATTTT. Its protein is CSADSAQGAGDTQYF.

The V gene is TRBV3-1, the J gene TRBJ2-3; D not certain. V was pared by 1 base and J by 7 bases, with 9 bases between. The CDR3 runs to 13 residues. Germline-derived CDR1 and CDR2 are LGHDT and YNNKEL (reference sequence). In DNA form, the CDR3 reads TGTGCCAGCAGCCAAGGGTCCCGAAATACGCAGTATTTT. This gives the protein CASSQGSRNTQYF.

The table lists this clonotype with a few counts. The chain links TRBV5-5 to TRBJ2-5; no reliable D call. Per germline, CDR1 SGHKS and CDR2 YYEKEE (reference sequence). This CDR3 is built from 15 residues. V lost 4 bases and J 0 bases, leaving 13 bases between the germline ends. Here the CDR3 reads CASSPRGVYQETQYF. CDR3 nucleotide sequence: TGTGCCAGCAGCCCCAGAGGAGTGTACCAAGAGACCCAGTACTTC.

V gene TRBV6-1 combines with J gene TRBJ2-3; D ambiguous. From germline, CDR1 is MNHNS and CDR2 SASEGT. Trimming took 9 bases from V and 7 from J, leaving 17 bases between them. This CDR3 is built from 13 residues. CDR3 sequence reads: CASSSEVRYTQYF. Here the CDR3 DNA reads TGTGCCAGTTCCTCAGAAGTTCGCTATACGCAGTATTTT.

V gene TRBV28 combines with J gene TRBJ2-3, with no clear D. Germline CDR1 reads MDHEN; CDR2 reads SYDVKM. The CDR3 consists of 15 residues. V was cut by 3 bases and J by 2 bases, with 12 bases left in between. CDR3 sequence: CASSFEDVSTDTQYF. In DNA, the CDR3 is TGTGCCAGCAGTTTCGAAGACGTTTCCACAGATACGCAGTATTTT.

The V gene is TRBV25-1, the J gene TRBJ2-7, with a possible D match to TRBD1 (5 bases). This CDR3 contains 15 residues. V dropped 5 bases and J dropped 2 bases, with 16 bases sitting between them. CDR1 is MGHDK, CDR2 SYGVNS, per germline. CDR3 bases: TGTGCCAGCAGTCCTTTATTTGACAGTACCTACGAGCAGTACTTC. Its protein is CASSPLFDSTYEQYF.

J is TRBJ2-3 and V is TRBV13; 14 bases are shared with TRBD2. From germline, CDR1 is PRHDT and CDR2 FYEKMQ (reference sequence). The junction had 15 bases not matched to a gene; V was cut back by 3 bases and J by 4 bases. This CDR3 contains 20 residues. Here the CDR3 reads CASSFKRRTSGRPLPDTQYF. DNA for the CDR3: TGTGCCAGCAGCTTCAAACGGCGGACTAGCGGGAGGCCCCTCCCAGATACGCAGTATTTT.

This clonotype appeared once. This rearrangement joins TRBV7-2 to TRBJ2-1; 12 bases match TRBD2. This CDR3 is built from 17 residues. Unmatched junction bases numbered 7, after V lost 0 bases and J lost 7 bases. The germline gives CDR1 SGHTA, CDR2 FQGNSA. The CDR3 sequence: CASSLATLAGGPNEQFF. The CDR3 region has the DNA TGTGCCAGCAGCTTAGCCACTCTAGCGGGAGGGCCGAATGAGCAGTTCTTC.

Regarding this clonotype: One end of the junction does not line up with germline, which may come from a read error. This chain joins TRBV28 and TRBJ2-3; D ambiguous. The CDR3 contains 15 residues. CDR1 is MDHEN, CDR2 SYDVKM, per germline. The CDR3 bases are TGTGCCAGCAGGCCCCAAGCCCCCAACACAGATACGCGGTATTTT. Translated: CASRPQAPNTDTRYF.